The 32 T cell receptor beta chains below come from one sample, sequenced in a study of blood T cell repertoires in COVID-19. TCRdb's copy holds only in-frame clones and misses some; the assay was immunoSEQ multiplex PCR. Of some 290,000 clones in the sample, more than 75% were seen once. Source material: PBMCs or T cells enriched from blood (not recorded which). These receptor sequences come from a woman aged 40-49 years with acute COVID-19.

CDR3 loop: CASSLQVQETQYF. DNA for the CDR3: TGTGCCAGCAGCTTGCAGGTTCAAGAGACCCAGTACTTC. The chain links TRBV7-2 to TRBJ2-5; D is ambiguous. The CDR3 is made up of 13 amino acids. Trimming cost V 3 bases and J 2 bases, with 7 bases left between them. From germline, CDR1 is SGHTA and CDR2 FQGNSA.

CDR3 amino acids: CASSYGVGGNGAYEQYF. Written as DNA, the CDR3 is TGTGCCAGCAGCTACGGGGTCGGAGGGAACGGGGCCTACGAGCAGTACTTC. V is TRBV7-8 and J is TRBJ2-7; TRBD2 might be the D (6 bases). Germline V gene data show CDR1 as SGHVS and CDR2 as FQNEAQ. This CDR3 contains 17 residues. With 4 bases removed from V and 2 bases from J, the gap between germline ends came to 21 bases.

This chain links TRBV30 with TRBJ2-5, with 10 bases matching TRBD2. Trimming cost V 0 bases and J 3 bases; bases outside gene matches: 4. The CDR3 extends over 15 amino acids. Per the germline V gene, CDR1 is GTSNPN and CDR2 is SVGIG (reference sequence). In nucleotides, the CDR3 is TGTGCCTGGAGTGTGGGAGCGGGGGGGGAAGAGACCCAGTACTTC. This encodes CAWSVGAGGEETQYF.

The chain recombines TRBV9 with TRBJ2-3; tentative D call: TRBD2 (6 bases). V dropped 1 base and J dropped 8 bases, with 17 bases sitting between them. The CDR3 has 15 residues. The germline V gene has CDR1 SGDLS and CDR2 YYNGEE. As DNA, the CDR3 is TGTGCCAGCAGCGTAATGGGGCTCACTAGCCCTACGCAGTATTTT. Its protein product is CASSVMGLTSPTQYF.

This clone was picked up one time. This chain connects TRBV24-1 to TRBJ2-1; TRBD2 might be the D (7 bases). The CDR3 is 17 amino acids. Germline loops: CDR1 KGHDR, CDR2 SFDVKD. V lost 5 bases, J lost 0 bases, and 16 bases lay in between. The CDR3 loop reads CATSGFGGRSSYNEQFF. CDR3 sequence (DNA): TGTGCCACCAGTGGATTCGGGGGGCGAAGCTCCTACAATGAGCAGTTCTTC.

The chain joins TRBV11-2 to TRBJ2-1; D gene ambiguous. Deletions cut 0 bases from V and 9 bases from J, with 6 bases between. The CDR3 sequence is 12 residues long. Germline values: CDR1 SGHAT, CDR2 FQNNGV. This CDR3 reads CASSLDNGEQFF. In nucleotides, the CDR3 is TGTGCCAGCAGCTTAGATAACGGTGAGCAGTTCTTC. Filled out from reference TRBV11-2 and TRBJ2-1, the complete variable domain reads EAGVAQSPRYKIIEKRQSVAFWCNPISGHATLYWYQQILGQGPKLLIQFQNNGVVDDSQLPKDRFSAERLKGVDSTLKIQPAKLEDSAVYLCASSLDNGEQFFGPGTRLTVL.

The rearrangement joins TRBV28 to TRBJ1-5, with 8 bases that match TRBD1. The germline CDR1 and CDR2 sequences are MDHEN and SYDVKM. The V gene end was trimmed by 2 bases and the J gene end by 7 bases; junction bases not matched to a gene: 7. CDR3 size: 15 residues. The CDR3 DNA follows: TGTGCCAGCAGTTTAAGGCAGGGGGCTGGGCAGCCCCAGCATTTT. It translates to CASSLRQGAGQPQHF.

V gene TRBV7-2 combines with J gene TRBJ1-5, with D possibly TRBD1 on 5 matching bases. From germline, CDR1 is SGHTA and CDR2 FQGNSA. The CDR3 is 16 amino acids. V was pared by 2 bases and J by 1 base, with 12 bases between. The CDR3 nucleotides read TGTGCCAGCAGCTTAACCCCGACAGTGAGCAATCAGCCCCAGCATTTT. Protein sequence: CASSLTPTVSNQPQHF. The variable domain in full, completed from reference TRBV7-2 and TRBJ1-5, reads GAGVSQSPSNKVTEKGKDVELRCDPISGHTALYWYRQSLGQGLEFLIYFQGNSAPDKSGLPSDRFSAERTGGSVSTLTIQRTQQEDSAVYLCASSLTPTVSNQPQHFGDGTRLSIL.

The chain joins TRBV2 to TRBJ2-3, with 7 bases aligning to TRBD1. CDR1 is SNHLY, CDR2 FYNNEI, per germline. The CDR3 has 16 amino acids. V dropped 7 bases and J dropped 4; count of bases not matched to a gene: 14. CDR3 in DNA: TGTGCCAGCAATGCCGGGACAGTAAACCGGGCAGATACGCAGTATTTT. Translating it yields CASNAGTVNRADTQYF.

The chain carries TRBV24-1 and TRBJ2-1, with a possible D match to TRBD1 (5 bases). This CDR3 spans 14 amino acids. The germline V gene has CDR1 KGHDR and CDR2 SFDVKD. V was clipped by 4 bases and J by 12 bases, with 18 bases between them. CDR3 nucleotides: TGTGCCACCAGTGACACCACAGAGACAAGGGGGCAGTTCTTC. This codes for CATSDTTETRGQFF.

J is TRBJ1-4 and V is TRBV5-1; tentatively, D is TRBD1 (6 bases). The ends were cut back, 2 bases at V and 0 bases at J, with 11 bases in the middle. The germline V gene encodes CDR1 SGHRS and CDR2 YFSETQ. CDR3 length: 16 amino acids. The CDR3 DNA reads TGCGCCAGCAGCTTAACAGGGTTTACAACTAATGAAAAACTGTTTTTT. Protein: CASSLTGFTTNEKLFF.

The V gene is TRBV2, the J gene TRBJ2-7, with a weak D call TRBD1 (6 bases). The CDR3 runs to 15 residues. Trimming pared 3 bases from V and 2 bases from J, leaving 14 bases between. CDR1 is SNHLY and CDR2 is FYNNEI in the germline V gene. The CDR3 DNA reads as TGTGCCAGCAGTGATGGGGGCAGGGGCCCCTACGAGCAGTACTTC. Amino acids: CASSDGGRGPYEQYF.

The V gene is TRBV18, the J gene TRBJ2-3, with D possibly being TRBD2 (5 bases). Trimming left V 4 bases short and J 1 base short, with 6 bases between. The CDR3 has 13 residues. CDR1 KGHSH and CDR2 LQKENI come from the germline V gene. DNA of the CDR3: TGTGCCAGCTCACTCGGGGGCACAGATACGCAGTATTTT. Amino acids: CASSLGGTDTQYF. Based on the CDR3 plus reference TRBV18 and TRBJ2-3, the full variable domain is NAGVMQNPRHLVRRRGQEARLRCSPMKGHSHVYWYRQLPEEGLKFMVYLQKENIIDESGMPKERFSAEFPKEGPSILRIQQVVRGDSAAYFCASSLGGTDTQYFGPGTRLTVL.

The V call is TRBV9, the J call TRBJ1-2, with a possible D match to TRBD1 (6 bases). Trimming took 5 bases from V and 5 from J, leaving 13 bases between them. Germline assignment: CDR1 SGDLS and CDR2 YYNGEE. CDR3 length: 13 residues. Here the CDR3 reads CASRAGTPYGYTF. The CDR3 nucleotides are TGTGCCAGCAGAGCCGGGACACCTTATGGCTACACCTTC.

This chain uses TRBV6-5 with TRBJ1-5; TRBD1 might be the D (5 bases). The V and J ends lost 6 bases and 0 bases respectively, with 9 bases between them. Germline CDR1 MNHEY, CDR2 SVGAGI. This CDR3 is 14 amino acids long. CDR3 loop: CASRRGYSNQPQHF. The CDR3 DNA reads TGTGCCAGCAGGCGGGGGTATAGCAATCAGCCCCAGCATTTT.

This chain links TRBV14 with TRBJ2-2; TRBD1 aligns across 8 bases. Per germline, CDR1 SGHDN and CDR2 FVKESK. CDR3 length: 15 amino acids. V lost 1 base and J lost 7; bases outside the gene matches: 5. Here the CDR3 DNA reads TGTGCCAGCAGCCAAGGGACAGGGAGAATCGGGGAGCTGTTTTTT. As protein: CASSQGTGRIGELFF.

This clone was observed a single time. The genes are TRBV6-5 and TRBJ1-1, with a tentative D call TRBD1 (5 bases). V lost 5 bases, J lost 5 bases, and 15 bases lay in between. CDR1 is MNHEY, CDR2 SVGAGI, per germline. This CDR3 is built from 14 residues. CDR3 sequence reads: CASSPTGGRTEAFF. CDR3 nucleotide sequence: TGTGCCAGCAGTCCCACAGGAGGGAGAACTGAAGCTTTCTTT.

The chain recombines TRBV3-1 (or the pseudogene TRBV3-2) with TRBJ1-5, with D possibly being TRBD1 (5 bases). From germline, CDR1 is LGHDT and CDR2 YNNKEL (reference sequence). V gave up 1 base and J gave up 5 bases, with 12 bases separating them. The CDR3 loop spans 15 amino acids. The CDR3 sequence: CASSQGGITYQPQHF. CDR3 sequence (DNA): TGTGCCAGCAGCCAAGGGGGCATCACATATCAGCCCCAGCATTTT.

This chain connects TRBV5-1 to TRBJ2-7, with 9 positions matching TRBD1. This CDR3 comprises 15 residues. The J segment lost 6 bases and the V segment lost 0 bases, leaving 7 bases of the junction unmatched. Germline-derived CDR1 and CDR2 are SGHRS and YFSETQ. CDR3 sequence (DNA): TGCGCCAGCAGCTTGGATGGGACAGGGCTGGTCGAGCAGTACTTC. It encodes CASSLDGTGLVEQYF.

V gene TRBV19 combines with J gene TRBJ2-5, with TRBD1 identical over 10 bases. The CDR3 has 14 residues. Germline CDR1 and CDR2: LNHDA and SQIVND (reference sequence). V dropped 9 bases and J dropped 5; count of bases not matched to a gene: 9. The chain's CDR3 is CASGTGAAGETQYF. The CDR3 DNA follows: TGTGCCAGCGGGACAGGGGCAGCAGGGGAGACCCAGTACTTC.

J is TRBJ1-1 and V is TRBV12-3 or TRBV12-4; D is uncertain. The V gene lost 8 bases and the J gene lost 4 bases, with 8 bases spanning the gap. The CDR3 totals 11 residues. CDR3 loop: CASGEFTEAFF. The DNA for the CDR3 is TGTGCCAGCGGGGAGTTCACTGAAGCTTTCTTT.

This chain links TRBV13 with TRBJ2-1, with 7 nucleotides matching TRBD2. The ends lost 5 bases at V and 9 bases at J; junction bases unmatched: 16. This CDR3 region has 16 residues. CDR1 and CDR2 from the germline V gene are PRHDT and FYEKMQ (reference sequence). The CDR3 loop reads CASSPPGGRVGGEQFF. CDR3 bases: TGTGCCAGCAGCCCCCCTGGGGGGAGGGTCGGGGGTGAGCAGTTCTTC.

The chain links TRBV28 to TRBJ2-7; perhaps TRBD2 as D (5 bases). The CDR3 totals 15 residues. CDR1 and CDR2 (germline): MDHEN, SYDVKM. The V end lost 6 bases, the J end lost 2 bases, and 17 bases lay between the germline ends. The CDR3 is CASSLLDGLAYEQYF. The CDR3 nucleotides are TGTGCCAGCAGCCTTCTGGACGGACTGGCCTACGAGCAGTACTTC. Full variable domain (outside the CDR3, taken from reference TRBV28 and TRBJ2-7): DVKVTQSSRYLVKRTGEKVFLECVQDMDHENMFWYRQDPGLGLRLIYFSYDVKMKEKGDIPEGYSVSREKKERFSLILESASTNQTSMYLCASSLLDGLAYEQYFGPGTRLTVT.

The rearrangement uses TRBV6-5 and TRBJ2-1; possible D gene TRBD1, 6 bases. CDR3 length: 13 residues. V was shortened by 5 bases and J by 8 bases, with 13 bases between the two germline ends. Germline assignment: CDR1 MNHEY and CDR2 SVGAGI. The CDR3 spells CASSRLDSHEQFF. DNA for the CDR3: TGTGCCAGCAGTCGACTGGACAGCCATGAGCAGTTCTTC.

A single count supports this clone. The chain has TRBV7-6 and TRBJ1-1; D is uncertain. The V end was cut by 1 base, the J end by 4 bases, with 13 bases between. CDR3 size: 15 residues. Germline lookup yields CDR1 SGHVS and CDR2 FNYEAQ. CDR3 DNA: TGTGCCAGCAGCTTAGGGAAAACGGGATTCACTGAAGCTTTCTTT. It encodes CASSLGKTGFTEAFF.

The V call is TRBV19, the J call TRBJ1-5; TRBD1 agrees at 8 bases. The CDR3 totals 14 residues. Germline V gene data show CDR1 as LNHDA and CDR2 as SQIVND (reference sequence). V lost 4 bases to trimming and J lost 6 bases; unmatched junction nucleotides: 5. The DNA for the CDR3 is TGTGCCAGTAGTACCGGACAGGGCGCTCAGCCCCAGCATTTT. Translated: CASSTGQGAQPQHF.

The rearrangement links TRBV6-5 to TRBJ2-2, with 8 bases identical to TRBD1. V lost 6 bases, J lost 2 bases, and 5 bases stayed unmatched. CDR1 and CDR2 from the germline V gene are MNHEY and SVGAGI. This CDR3 has 15 residues. In DNA, the CDR3 is TGTGCCAGCAGCCAGGGGGCCCTAAACACCGGGGAGCTGTTTTTT. It is translated as CASSQGALNTGELFF.

The chain links TRBV7-9 to TRBJ1-2; a possible D gene is TRBD1 (6 bases). Looked up from germline, CDR1 is SEHNR and CDR2 is FQNEAQ (reference sequence). V was trimmed by 1 base and J by 8 bases, leaving 14 bases between them. This CDR3 comprises 14 residues. Here the CDR3 DNA reads TGTGCCAGCAGCTTAGGCATACAGGGTTACGGCTACACCTTC. This translates into CASSLGIQGYGYTF.

The V call is TRBV9, the J call TRBJ2-7; 7 bases map to TRBD1. This CDR3 spans 14 amino acids. With V trimmed by 3 bases and J by 4 bases, 7 bases remained unmatched. Per germline, CDR1 SGDLS and CDR2 YYNGEE. In DNA, the CDR3 is TGTGCCAGCAGCGGACGGGACAGACCTTACGAGCAGTACTTC. Its translation is CASSGRDRPYEQYF.

The rearrangement joins TRBV5-1 to TRBJ2-3; unclear D gene. This CDR3 comprises 16 residues. The V and J ends lost 3 bases and 0 bases respectively, with 14 bases between them. CDR1 and CDR2 (germline): SGHRS, YFSETQ. The CDR3 nucleotides are TGCGCCAGCAGCTATAGCCCTCCTACTAGCACAGATACGCAGTATTTT. This sequence encodes CASSYSPPTSTDTQYF.

The V gene is TRBV5-1, the J gene TRBJ2-1; TRBD2 might be the D (6 bases). This CDR3 has 16 amino acids. CDR1 SGHRS and CDR2 YFSETQ come from the germline V gene. The V gene lost 4 bases and the J gene lost 0 bases, with 14 bases spanning the gap. In DNA form, the CDR3 reads TGCGCCAGCAGCCTACGGGACTTAAGCTCCTACAATGAGCAGTTCTTC. It is translated as CASSLRDLSSYNEQFF.

The chain has TRBV3-1 (or the pseudogene TRBV3-2) and TRBJ2-5; D ambiguous. Germline-derived CDR1 and CDR2 are LGHDT and YNNKEL (reference sequence). CDR3 length: 14 residues. Between the trimmed V and J ends, which lost 1 base and 2 bases, there was a span of 8 bases. As DNA, the CDR3 is TGTGCCAGCAGCCAAGCTCCCTTTCAAGAGACCCAGTACTTC. Protein sequence: CASSQAPFQETQYF.